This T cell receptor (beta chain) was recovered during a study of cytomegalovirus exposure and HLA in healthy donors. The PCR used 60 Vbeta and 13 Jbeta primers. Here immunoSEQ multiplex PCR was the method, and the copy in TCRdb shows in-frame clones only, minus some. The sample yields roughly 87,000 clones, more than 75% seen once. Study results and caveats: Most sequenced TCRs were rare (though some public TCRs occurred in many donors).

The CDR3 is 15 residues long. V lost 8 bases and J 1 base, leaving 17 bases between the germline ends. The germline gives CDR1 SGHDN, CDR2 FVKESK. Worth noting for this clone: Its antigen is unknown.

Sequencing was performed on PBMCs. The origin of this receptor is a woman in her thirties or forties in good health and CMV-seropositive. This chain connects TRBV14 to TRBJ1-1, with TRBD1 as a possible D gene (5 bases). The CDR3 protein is CASSWGGARNTEAFF. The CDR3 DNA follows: TGTGCCAGCTCCTGGGGGGGAGCGAGGAACACTGAAGCTTTCTTT.